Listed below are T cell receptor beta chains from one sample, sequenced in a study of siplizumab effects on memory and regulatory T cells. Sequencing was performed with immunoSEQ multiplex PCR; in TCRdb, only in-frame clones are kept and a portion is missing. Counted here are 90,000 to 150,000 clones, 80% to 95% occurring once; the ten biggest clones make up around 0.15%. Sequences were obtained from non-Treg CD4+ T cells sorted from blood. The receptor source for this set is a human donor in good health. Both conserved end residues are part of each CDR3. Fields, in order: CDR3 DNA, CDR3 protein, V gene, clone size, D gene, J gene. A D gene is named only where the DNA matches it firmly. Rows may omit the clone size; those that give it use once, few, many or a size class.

DNA: TGTGCCAGCAGCGTAGGTGATACGCAGTATTTT
CDR3: CASSVGDTQYF
V: TRBV9
size: NA
D: NA
J: TRBJ2-3

DNA: TGTGCCAGCAGCCCCCGGACAGTCTTAAGAATTTCACCCCTCCACTTT
CDR3: CASSPRTVLRISPLHF
V: TRBV11-2
size: NA
D: NA
J: TRBJ1-6

DNA: TGTGCCAGCAGCGTAGATACCTTGAACACTGAAGCTTTCTTT
CDR3: CASSVDTLNTEAFF
V: TRBV9
size: NA
D: NA
J: TRBJ1-1

DNA: TGCGCCAGCAGCTTGGATCCAGGGACTCTTAACTATGGCTACACCTTC
CDR3: CASSLDPGTLNYGYTF
V: TRBV5-1
size: once
D: NA
J: TRBJ1-2

DNA: TGCGCCAGCTCCCCTCTTGGCGGGGGGGACCGGGATACGCAGTATTTT
CDR3: CASSPLGGGDRDTQYF
V: TRBV10-2
size: NA
D: TRBD2
J: TRBJ2-3

DNA: TGCGCCAGCAGCTTGGCGGGCGGGGGGGCCGGGGAGACCCAGTACTTC
CDR3: CASSLAGGGAGETQYF
V: TRBV5-1
size: NA
D: TRBD2
J: TRBJ2-5

DNA: TGTGCCAGCAGCTTAACTAGCGGGGGGGCCCAAAGCACAGATACGCAGTATTTT
CDR3: CASSLTSGGAQSTDTQYF
V: TRBV7-3
size: NA
D: TRBD2
J: TRBJ2-3

DNA: TGTGCCAGCACCCAGGGGATCGGTACCGGGGAGCTGTTTTTT
CDR3: CASTQGIGTGELFF
V: TRBV21-1
size: once
D: NA
J: TRBJ2-2

DNA: TGTGCCAGCAGCCTGGACAGGGGCGCAGATACGCAGTATTTT
CDR3: CASSLDRGADTQYF
V: TRBV7-3
size: NA
D: TRBD1
J: TRBJ2-3

DNA: TGTGCCAGCAGTATAGGGAACTACGAGCAGTACTTC
CDR3: CASSIGNYEQYF
V: TRBV28
size: once
D: NA
J: TRBJ2-7

DNA: TGTGCCAGCAGCGCACTACTCGGACAGGGAAACCACGAGCAGTACTTC
CDR3: CASSALLGQGNHEQYF
V: TRBV7-2
size: NA
D: TRBD1
J: TRBJ2-7

DNA: TGTGCCAGCGGCAGGTCCAAAAACATTCAGTACTTC
CDR3: CASGRSKNIQYF
V: TRBV6-5
size: NA
D: NA
J: TRBJ2-4

DNA: TGTGCTAGTGCCATGCAGGGGGCCTTTGGCAATCAGCCCCAGCATTTT
CDR3: CASAMQGAFGNQPQHF
V: TRBV12-5
size: NA
D: TRBD1
J: TRBJ1-5

DNA: TGTGCCATCAGCGGACAGACCAACACTGAAGCTTTCTTT
CDR3: CAISGQTNTEAFF
V: TRBV10-3
size: NA
D: NA
J: TRBJ1-1

DNA: TGTGCCTGCACAGGGGACCAGATCTATGGCTACACCTTC
CDR3: CACTGDQIYGYTF
V: TRBV30
size: NA
D: TRBD1
J: TRBJ1-2

DNA: TGCAGCGTAAGGGACAGCTTCTCTGGAAACACCATATATTTT
CDR3: CSVRDSFSGNTIYF
V: TRBV29-1
size: NA
D: TRBD1
J: TRBJ1-3

DNA: TGTGCCAGTAGCGCCGGACAGGGTATTCGAGAGACCCAGTACTTC
CDR3: CASSAGQGIRETQYF
V: TRBV19
size: NA
D: TRBD1
J: TRBJ2-5